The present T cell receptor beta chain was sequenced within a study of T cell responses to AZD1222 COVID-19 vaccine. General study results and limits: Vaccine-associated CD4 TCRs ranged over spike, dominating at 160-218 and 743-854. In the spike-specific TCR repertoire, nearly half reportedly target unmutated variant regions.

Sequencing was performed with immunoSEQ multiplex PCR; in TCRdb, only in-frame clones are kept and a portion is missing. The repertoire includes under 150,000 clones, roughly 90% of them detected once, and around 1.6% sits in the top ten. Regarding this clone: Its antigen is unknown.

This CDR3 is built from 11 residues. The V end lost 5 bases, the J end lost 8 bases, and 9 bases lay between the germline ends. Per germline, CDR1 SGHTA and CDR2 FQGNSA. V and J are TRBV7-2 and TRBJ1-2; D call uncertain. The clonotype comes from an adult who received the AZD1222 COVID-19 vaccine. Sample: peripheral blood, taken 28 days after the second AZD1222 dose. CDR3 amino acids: CASSPGWGYTF. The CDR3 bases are TGTGCCAGCAGCCCGGGGTGGGGCTACACCTTC.